The 32 T cell receptor beta chains given below trace back to one sample, sequenced in a study of CDR3 diversity in severe acne. TCRdb called the PCR reads again in MiXCR, with one record for every CDR3 protein. The profile shows around 94,000 distinct CDR3 sequences, 51% of them singletons. Sequenced: blood. The receptor set was obtained from a male donor with acne.

This chain joins TRBV13 and TRBJ2-7; D is undetermined. The CDR3 runs 16 residues. V gave up 0 bases and J gave up 5 bases, with 17 bases separating them. CDR1 is PRHDT and CDR2 is FYEKMQ in the germline V gene (reference sequence). The CDR3 DNA reads TGTGCCAGCAGCTTAGGACAGACTTCCCGTTTCGACGAGCAGTACTTC. It encodes CASSLGQTSRFDEQYF.

Points on this clonotype: A much larger clone sits a single nucleotide away, making a read error possible. The rearrangement joins TRBV12-3 or TRBV12-4 to TRBJ2-7; 12 bases are a match to TRBD2. The CDR3 consists of 15 residues. CDR3 amino acids: CASSELAGGSYEQHF. In DNA form, the CDR3 reads TGTGCCAGCAGCGAACTAGCGGGGGGCTCCTACGAGCAGCACTTC.

The chain uses TRBV10-3 and TRBJ2-3; TRBD2 aligns across 13 bases. Germline assignment: CDR1 ENHRY and CDR2 SYGVKD. The CDR3 sequence is 15 residues long. V shed 4 bases, J shed 6 bases, and the junction held 4 bases outside the gene matches. The CDR3 DNA follows: TGTGCCATCAGTGCAACTAGCGGGGGGGCGGATACGCAGTATTTT. It codes for CAISATSGGADTQYF.

This clonotype was seen a few times. The J gene is TRBJ1-1, the V gene TRBV7-9; the D gene is possibly TRBD1 (5 bases). The CDR3 is made up of 19 amino acids. Germline CDR1 and CDR2: SEHNR and FQNEAQ (reference sequence). Trimming took off 2 bases at V and 0 bases at J, with 22 bases between the two ends. The CDR3 here is CASSLSSWKGRRLNTEAFF. Written as DNA, the CDR3 is TGTGCCAGCAGCTTATCGAGTTGGAAGGGACGCCGATTGAACACTGAAGCTTTCTTT.

The CDR3 spells CASSDHLKAGGPGEQFF. The CDR3 DNA is TGTGCCAGCAGTGATCACCTTAAAGCGGGAGGGCCGGGTGAGCAGTTCTTC. The chain joins TRBV25-1 to TRBJ2-1; 10 nucleotides line up with TRBD2. Germline values: CDR1 MGHDK, CDR2 SYGVNS. CDR3 length: 17 amino acids. With V trimmed by 3 bases and J by 9 bases, 14 bases remained unmatched.

This clonotype was found many times. This chain links TRBV20-1 with TRBJ2-3; 13 bases fit TRBD2. The trim removed 3 bases at V and 3 bases at J, leaving 12 bases unmatched. Looked up from germline, CDR1 is DFQATT and CDR2 is SNEGSKA (reference sequence). The CDR3 extends over 18 amino acids. CDR3 coding DNA: TGCAGTGCTAGCGGACTAGCGGGAGTCGGGGGGCAGACAGATACGCAGTATTTT. This encodes CSASGLAGVGGQTDTQYF.

This clonotype occurred many times. The gene calls are TRBV5-6 and TRBJ2-6; maybe TRBD2 (5 bases). Germline V gene sequence: CDR1 SGHDT, CDR2 YYEEEE. The CDR3 is 16 residues long. V lost 6 bases, J lost 0 bases, and 13 bases lay in between. The DNA for the CDR3 is TGTGCCAGCATGCGGACTCCGAGCTCTGGGGCCAACGTCCTGACTTTC. Translating gives CASMRTPSSGANVLTF.

The chain employs TRBV20-1 and TRBJ1-5; 9 nucleotides agree with TRBD1. CDR3 length: 13 amino acids. The V gene end was trimmed by 5 bases and the J gene end by 7 bases; junction bases not matched to a gene: 6. The germline V gene has CDR1 DFQATT and CDR2 SNEGSKA (reference sequence). CDR3 sequence: CSAGTGGRQPQHF. The CDR3 DNA reads TGCAGTGCTGGCACAGGGGGCCGGCAGCCCCAGCATTTT.

Turning to this clonotype: This may be a read error: a much more frequent sequence differs by one nucleotide. The J gene is TRBJ1-1, the V gene TRBV19, with D tentatively TRBD1 (6 bases). Germline assignment: CDR1 LNHDA and CDR2 SQIVND (reference sequence). The CDR3 loop spans 14 amino acids. The CDR3 DNA sequence: TGTGCCAGTAGTATATCACAGGGTATCACTGATGCTTTCTTT. Amino acid sequence: CASSISQGITDAFF.

By share of the sample, this clonotype is medium-sized (0.01 to 0.1%). The chain is built from TRBV2 and TRBJ2-7; 9 positions match TRBD1. V was pared by 7 bases and J by 5 bases, with 6 bases of the junction left unmatched. CDR3 length: 13 amino acids. Germline CDR1 is SNHLY and CDR2 is FYNNEI. CDR3 sequence reads: CASKGTGYNEQYF. CDR3 coding DNA: TGTGCCAGCAAGGGGACAGGGTATAACGAGCAGTACTTC.

At least ten counts were recorded for this clonotype. The junction departs from germline at one end; a sequencing error may be responsible. This rearrangement joins TRBV4-1 to TRBJ2-7, with TRBD2 as a possible D gene (5 bases). CDR3 length: 15 amino acids. Germline V gene lookup returns CDR1 MGHRA and CDR2 YSYEKL. This CDR3 reads CASRQDEAEPYEQYF. CDR3 nucleotides: TGCGCCAGCCGCCAAGACGAAGCGGAGCCGTACGAGCAGTACTTC.

The V call is TRBV3-1, the J call TRBJ2-7; the match to TRBD2 covers 11 bases. The CDR3 is 16 residues long. The germline gives CDR1 LGHDT, CDR2 YNNKEL (reference sequence). J lost 2 bases, V lost 4 bases, and 7 bases had no gene match. Here the CDR3 reads CASSPYGTSGPYEQYF. CDR3 sequence (DNA): TGTGCCAGCAGCCCGTACGGGACTAGCGGCCCCTACGAGCAGTACTTC.

The chain links TRBV7-9 to TRBJ1-3; D ambiguous. Trimming left V 5 bases short and J 0 bases short, with 8 bases between. CDR3 size: 14 residues. The germline gives CDR1 SEHNR, CDR2 FQNEAQ (reference sequence). The CDR3 DNA reads as TGTGCCAGCAGCCACACCGGCTCTGGAAACACCATATATTTT. This codes for CASSHTGSGNTIYF.

Regarding this clonotype: This may be a read error, as it is one base from a much larger clone. The V and J genes are TRBV6-5 and TRBJ2-1; D tentatively fits TRBD1 or TRBD2 (5 bases each). Germline CDR1 is MNHEY and CDR2 is SVGAGI. V lost 0 bases and J lost 12, with 12 bases in between. The CDR3 loop spans 13 amino acids. The CDR3 is CASSYSGGVGQFF. CDR3 bases: TGTGCCAGCAGTTACTCTGGGGGAGTGGGGCAGTTCTTC.

This clonotype was counted ten times or more. This sequence joins TRBV19 and TRBJ1-6; D is ambiguous. The V gene lost 4 bases and the J gene lost 9 bases, with 19 bases spanning the gap. This CDR3 is 16 amino acids long. Per the germline V gene, CDR1 is LNHDA and CDR2 is SQIVND (reference sequence). The CDR3 sequence: CASSRRGMLDGSPLHF. In DNA form, the CDR3 reads TGTGCCAGTAGTAGACGTGGAATGCTTGATGGTTCACCCCTCCACTTT.

CDR3 sequence (DNA): TGTGCCACCAGTGATCCGAAGACAGATGAAAAACTGTTTTTT. Translated, it gives CATSDPKTDEKLFF. The chain recombines TRBV24-1 with TRBJ1-4; perhaps TRBD1 as D (5 bases). Per germline, CDR1 KGHDR and CDR2 SFDVKD. V was clipped by 3 bases and J by 6 bases, with 10 bases between them. The CDR3 loop spans 14 amino acids.

As regards this clonotype: A much larger clone lies a single base off, so this may be a read error. This sequence joins TRBV19 and TRBJ2-3; 7 bases fit TRBD2. J gave up 2 bases and V 5 bases, and 10 bases lay outside the gene matches. This CDR3 is 16 amino acids long. Germline V gene lookup returns CDR1 LNHDA and CDR2 SQIVND (reference sequence). The CDR3 DNA follows: TGTGCCAGTAGTCTTATCGGGGACTACTTCACAGATACGCAGTATTTT. Its translation: CASSLIGDYFTDTQYF.

This chain uses TRBV2 with TRBJ2-7, with TRBD2 as a possible D gene (7 bases). The CDR3 consists of 14 residues. V lost 6 bases and J lost 6, with 18 bases in between. CDR1 SNHLY and CDR2 FYNNEI come from the germline V gene. As DNA, the CDR3 is TGTGCCAGCAGCCCAGCCGGGGGGCGTATCGAGCAGTACTTC. It encodes CASSPAGGRIEQYF. Complete variable domain (other parts from reference TRBV2 and TRBJ2-7): EPEVTQTPSHQVTQMGQEVILRCVPISNHLYFYWYRQILGQKVEFLVSFYNNEISEKSEIFDDQFSVERPDGSNFTLKIRSTKLEDSAMYFCASSPAGGRIEQYFGPGTRLTVT.

The chain recombines TRBV25-1 with TRBJ2-5, with 8 bases that match TRBD2. The CDR3 extends over 16 amino acids. In germline, CDR1 is MGHDK, CDR2 SYGVNS. V lost 3 bases, J lost 3 bases, and 9 bases stayed unmatched. CDR3 protein: CASSDHLKAGEETQYF. Here the CDR3 DNA reads TGTGCCAGCAGTGATCACCTTAAAGCGGGAGAAGAGACCCAGTACTTC.

The chain uses TRBV27 and TRBJ2-7; a possible D gene is TRBD2 (5 bases). CDR1 and CDR2 (germline): MNHEY, SMNVEV (reference sequence). V was pared by 3 bases and J by 7 bases, with 13 bases between. CDR3 length: 13 residues. The CDR3, as DNA: TGTGCCAGCAGTTTCGTTGAACGAGGGGAGCAGTACTTC. Translated, it gives CASSFVERGEQYF.

There are many counts of this clonotype. The V call is TRBV2, the J call TRBJ1-5; TRBD1 might be the D (5 bases). Germline CDR1 SNHLY, CDR2 FYNNEI. CDR3 length equals 12 residues. CDR3 region: CAFSTTGLPQHF. CDR3 in DNA: TGTGCGTTCTCGACAACGGGGCTGCCCCAGCATTTT.

This clonotype has at least ten counts. The gene calls are TRBV9 and TRBJ2-7; no definite D call. CDR3 length equals 16 residues. Trimming cost V 0 bases and J 6 bases, with 19 bases left between them. Per germline, CDR1 SGDLS and CDR2 YYNGEE. The CDR3 region is CASSVEGSFSPSEQYF. The CDR3 DNA reads as TGTGCCAGCAGCGTAGAGGGATCCTTTAGTCCTAGCGAGCAGTACTTC.

The gene calls are TRBV28 and TRBJ1-2; the D gene is possibly TRBD1 (5 bases). CDR1 and CDR2 from the germline V gene are MDHEN and SYDVKM. Trimming cost V 3 bases and J 6 bases, with 8 bases left between them. The CDR3 consists of 12 residues. The CDR3 here is CASSFGGDGYTF. Here the CDR3 DNA reads TGTGCCAGCAGTTTTGGGGGGGATGGCTACACCTTC.

V gene TRBV30 combines with J gene TRBJ2-7; D call uncertain. Trimming removed 0 bases at V and 5 bases at J, with 11 bases between. The CDR3 length is 13 residues. Per germline, CDR1 GTSNPN and CDR2 SVGIG (reference sequence). The CDR3 region is CAWSVLRLNEQYF. DNA of the CDR3: TGTGCCTGGAGTGTACTAAGACTCAACGAGCAGTACTTC.

The rearrangement joins TRBV7-6 to TRBJ2-4; weak D call: TRBD2 (5 bases). The V end was cut by 5 bases, the J end by 7 bases, with 12 bases between. This CDR3 is 13 amino acids long. Looked up from germline, CDR1 is SGHVS and CDR2 is FNYEAQ. CDR3 sequence: CASSLGPGNIQYF. The CDR3 DNA follows: TGTGCCAGCAGCCTTGGACCGGGGAACATTCAGTACTTC.

The chain employs TRBV29-1 and TRBJ2-5; 13 bases match TRBD2. This CDR3 is built from 15 residues. The trim removed 3 bases at V and 2 bases at J, leaving 3 bases unmatched. Germline assignment: CDR1 SQVTM and CDR2 ANQGSEA. The CDR3 DNA is TGCAGCGTTGAGGGACTAGCGGGATGGCAAGAGACCCAGTACTTC. This codes for CSVEGLAGWQETQYF.

The chain has TRBV7-2 and TRBJ2-6; 7 nucleotides align to TRBD1. Germline assignment: CDR1 SGHTA and CDR2 FQGNSA. The CDR3 loop spans 18 amino acids. V gave up 7 bases and J gave up 4 bases; unmatched junction bases: 16. CDR3 residues: CASTRQGAGARGANVLTF. In DNA form, the CDR3 reads TGTGCCAGCACGCGACAGGGAGCAGGGGCGAGGGGGGCCAACGTCCTGACTTTC. The full variable domain, rest sourced from reference TRBV7-2 and TRBJ2-6, is GAGVSQSPSNKVTEKGKDVELRCDPISGHTALYWYRQSLGQGLEFLIYFQGNSAPDKSGLPSDRFSAERTGGSVSTLTIQRTQQEDSAVYLCASTRQGAGARGANVLTFGAGSRLTVL.

The chain joins TRBV20-1 to TRBJ2-3; a possible D gene is TRBD2 (7 bases). V was clipped by 1 base and J by 6 bases, with 14 bases between them. The CDR3 spans 14 residues. The germline V gene encodes CDR1 DFQATT and CDR2 SNEGSKA (reference sequence). In DNA, the CDR3 is TGCAGTGCTAGAGTAGGGGGGGGGGCGGATACGCAGTATTTT. This codes for CSARVGGGADTQYF.

As to this clonotype: The junction and the germline gene differ at one end; a read error may be behind it. The chain has TRBV7-9 and TRBJ2-3, with D possibly TRBD1 on 5 matching bases. The CDR3 covers 14 residues. The germline gives CDR1 SEHNR, CDR2 FQNEAQ (reference sequence). The CDR3 DNA follows: TGTGCCAGCAGCCTTACCAGTAGCACAGGTACGCAGTATTTT. It specifies CASSLTSSTGTQYF. Full variable domain (remainder filled in from reference TRBV7-9 and TRBJ2-3): DTGVSQNPRHKITKRGQNVTFRCDPISEHNRLYWYRQTLGQGPEFLTYFQNEAQLEKSRLLSDRFSAERPKGSFSTLEIQRTEQGDSAMYLCASSLTSSTGTQYFGPGTRLTVL.

This chain connects TRBV20-1 to TRBJ2-7; 9 bases are a match to TRBD2. The CDR3 loop spans 14 amino acids. The V and J ends lost 4 bases and 4 bases, in that order; junction bases with no gene match: 8. Germline CDR1 DFQATT, CDR2 SNEGSKA (reference sequence). The CDR3 sequence is CSANPVGLAYEQYF. For the CDR3, the DNA is TGCAGTGCTAACCCCGTGGGACTAGCTTACGAGCAGTACTTC.

The rearrangement uses TRBV7-2 and TRBJ2-7; 13 nucleotides agree with TRBD2. The CDR3 has 15 residues. Germline-derived CDR1 and CDR2 are SGHTA and FQGNSA. The ends lost 4 bases at V and 4 bases at J; junction bases unmatched: 4. CDR3 nucleotide sequence: TGTGCCAGCAGCTCTGGGACTAGCGGGAAGTACGAGCAGTACTTC. Its translation is CASSSGTSGKYEQYF.

This clonotype showed up just a few times. This chain uses TRBV29-1 with TRBJ1-5, with unresolved D. The CDR3 contains 14 residues. Germline lookup yields CDR1 SQVTM and CDR2 ANQGSEA. V was trimmed by 4 bases and J by 0 bases, leaving 10 bases between them. The CDR3, as DNA: TGCAGCGTTGGAGGGTCCTATAGCAATCAGCCCCAGCATTTT. Amino acids: CSVGGSYSNQPQHF.